The sequence of this TCR beta chain was determined in a study of cytomegalovirus exposure and HLA in healthy donors. Regarding the study as a whole: The investigators catalogued 150 or so TCR beta chains as cytomegalovirus-associated.

This PCR relied on a set of 60 Vbeta primers and 13 Jbeta primers. The method was immunoSEQ multiplex PCR; TCRdb's version includes in-frame clones alone and lacks a portion of them. The data show 150,000 to 200,000 clones, 80% to 85% seen once. The CDR3 covers 16 residues. Trimming pared 4 bases from V and 8 bases from J, leaving 22 bases between. Germline CDR1 reads SGHDT; CDR2 reads YYEEEE. Details on this clone: Its antigen is not identified.

Input material: PBMCs. The chain uses TRBV5-6 and TRBJ2-4, with TRBD1 as a possible D gene (8 bases). This receptor was taken from a man aged 45-65 years in good health and CMV-seropositive. CDR3 DNA: TGTGCCAGCAGCCCGGGGGGCGCAGGGGGCGTCGACATTCAGTACTTC. This sequence encodes CASSPGGAGGVDIQYF.